A single sample is the source of the 7 T cell receptor beta chains below, sequenced in a study of T-cell memory formation after mild COVID-19. Each CDR3 protein is one row after TCRdb ran MiXCR on the 5' RACE reads. The profile shows 95,000 to 120,000 distinct CDR3 sequences, 15% to 20% of them singletons. Source material: PBMCs or a T cell subset sorted from them (not recorded which). The receptors shown here come from a man aged 18-30 years who had mild COVID-19 (a few samples of this study predate the infection). Cell type and time point are not known.

The CDR3 DNA reads as TGCGCCAGCAGCCAAAGCAGGCAAGAGACCCAGTACTTC. It codes for CASSQSRQETQYF. V gene TRBV4-3 combines with J gene TRBJ2-5; D gene unclear. The CDR3 is 13 residues long. Deletions cut 2 bases from V and 2 bases from J, with 6 bases between. Germline V gene data show CDR1 as LGHNA and CDR2 as YSLEER.

The J gene is TRBJ1-1, the V gene TRBV7-9; 7 bases are a match to TRBD1. The CDR3 has 15 residues. With 4 bases clipped from V and 0 bases from J, the junction kept 5 bases outside the gene matches. Germline CDR1 and CDR2: SEHNR and FQNEAQ (reference sequence). CDR3 residues: CASSSSTGLNTEAFF. The CDR3 nucleotides are TGTGCCAGCAGCTCGTCGACAGGGTTGAACACTGAAGCTTTCTTT.

The rearrangement links TRBV7-9 to TRBJ1-2; TRBD1 matches at 11 bases. CDR1 and CDR2 (germline): SEHNR, FQNEAQ (reference sequence). The V gene end was trimmed by 2 bases and the J gene end by 7 bases; junction bases not matched to a gene: 6. The CDR3 runs 15 residues. This CDR3 reads CASSLTGQGAVGYTF. The CDR3 nucleotides read TGTGCCAGCAGCTTAACCGGACAGGGGGCGGTTGGCTACACCTTC.

This clonotype was counted many times. The V and J genes are TRBV10-3 and TRBJ1-1, with D possibly being TRBD1 (5 bases). The CDR3 is 15 residues long. V was trimmed by 9 bases and J by 4 bases, leaving 21 bases between them. The germline gives CDR1 ENHRY, CDR2 SYGVKD. CDR3 sequence: CAIGTAARRGTEAFF. The CDR3 DNA is TGTGCCATAGGGACGGCCGCCCGGCGGGGCACTGAAGCTTTCTTT.

The DNA of the CDR3 is TGTGCCAGCAGCTACCCTGGAGGGCGGGAGACCCAGTACTTC. Amino acids: CASSYPGGRETQYF. This chain connects TRBV7-2 to TRBJ2-5; maybe TRBD2 (6 bases). The ends were cut back, 4 bases at V and 5 bases at J, with 14 bases in the middle. The CDR3 runs 14 residues. Per germline, CDR1 SGHTA and CDR2 FQGNSA.

The V call is TRBV14, the J call TRBJ2-3, with 8 bases that match TRBD1. The CDR3 consists of 14 residues. Per germline, CDR1 SGHDN and CDR2 FVKESK. V trimming: 3 bases; J trimming: 2 bases; junction bases outside the gene matches: 1. The CDR3 DNA reads TGTGCCAGCAGCCAGGGACAGGACACAGATACGCAGTATTTT. This translates into CASSQGQDTDTQYF.

This clonotype has only a few counts. This chain links TRBV4-3 with TRBJ2-7, with D possibly being TRBD2 (6 bases). The CDR3 spans 18 residues. Trimming removed 0 bases from V and 4 bases from J, with 22 bases in between. The V gene's germline CDR1 is LGHNA and CDR2 YSLEER. Written as DNA, the CDR3 is TGCGCCAGCAGCCAAGAACCGTTCCGGGCCCCGCGGGGATACGAGCAGTACTTC. It yields the protein CASSQEPFRAPRGYEQYF.